The 32 T cell receptor beta chains in this list originate from one sample, sequenced in a study of patients and donors after allogeneic stem cell transplantation. MiXCR was run by TCRdb on the RT-PCR reads, yielding one entry per CDR3 protein. In the table there are about a million distinct CDR3 sequences, more than 15% of which are singletons. Material: blood, either unsorted or a sorted T cell fraction (not recorded which). These receptor sequences come from a human donor who was either an allogeneic HSCT recipient or a stem cell or donor lymphocyte infusion donor (not recorded which). It is not recorded whose cells these are; they may come from a transplant donor.

J is TRBJ1-3 and V is TRBV29-1; D gene ambiguous. Germline V CDR1 and CDR2: SQVTM, ANQGSEA. V was pared by 5 bases and J by 0 bases, with 5 bases between. The CDR3 length is 12 residues. The CDR3 protein is CSVWGSGNTIYF. For the CDR3, the DNA is TGCAGCGTTTGGGGCTCTGGAAACACCATATATTTT.

V usage is TRBV20-1 and J usage is TRBJ1-1; tentative D call: TRBD1 (5 bases). The CDR3 spans 13 residues. The germline V and J ends were trimmed by 3 bases and 4 bases, with 12 bases remaining between them. The germline V gene has CDR1 DFQATT and CDR2 SNEGSKA (reference sequence). The CDR3 region has the DNA TGCAGTGCTAGTCTTCAGGGTATCACTGAAGCTTTCTTT. It translates to CSASLQGITEAFF.

Written as DNA, the CDR3 is TGTGCCAGTAGCAGTAGTTTAGCAAACAATCAGCCCCAGCATTTT. Translated: CASSSSLANNQPQHF. V usage is TRBV19 and J usage is TRBJ1-5; D not certain. Germline V gene sequence: CDR1 LNHDA, CDR2 SQIVND (reference sequence). V was trimmed by 6 bases and J by 3 bases, leaving 15 bases between them. The CDR3 contains 15 residues.

This chain joins TRBV7-7 and TRBJ2-1; D is possibly TRBD1 (5 bases). V shed 1 base and J shed 8 bases, with 21 bases lying between them. This CDR3 contains 17 residues. Germline V gene data show CDR1 as SSHAT and CDR2 as FNYEAQ (reference sequence). In DNA, the CDR3 is TGTGCCAGCAGCTTAGGGTCGCTGACAGCGCCGATGCATGAGCAGTTCTTC. Its translation: CASSLGSLTAPMHEQFF.

This clonotype was detected many times. This chain links TRBV29-1 with TRBJ1-5, with 7 bases matching TRBD1. Germline CDR1 reads SQVTM; CDR2 reads ANQGSEA. CDR3 length: 13 amino acids. V lost 4 bases and J lost 5; bases outside the gene matches: 5. CDR3 sequence reads: CSVVTGRDQPQHF. The CDR3 DNA reads TGCAGCGTTGTGACAGGGAGAGATCAGCCCCAGCATTTT.

This clonotype was seen only a few times. This sequence joins TRBV3-1 and TRBJ1-2; D is undetermined. Germline CDR1 reads LGHDT; CDR2 reads YNNKEL (reference sequence). Between the trimmed V and J ends, which lost 2 bases and 6 bases, there was a span of 13 bases. CDR3 length: 14 residues. The CDR3 spells CASSQRRQSHGYTF. CDR3 DNA sequence: TGTGCCAGCAGCCAAAGGCGCCAGAGCCATGGCTACACCTTC.

V is TRBV28 and J is TRBJ1-2, with TRBD1 matching 8 bases. CDR1 and CDR2 (germline): MDHEN, SYDVKM. J was trimmed by 4 bases and V by 6 bases; bases with no gene match: 13. The CDR3 covers 16 residues. CDR3 protein: CASRDLDRGKSYGYTF. As DNA, the CDR3 is TGTGCCAGCAGGGACCTTGACAGGGGTAAATCCTATGGCTACACCTTC.

A remark on this clonotype: Since the CDR3 does not end with the conserved phenylalanine or tryptophan, this likely comes from a read error. The J gene is TRBJ2-1, the V gene TRBV30, with 9 nucleotides matching TRBD2. The germline CDR1 and CDR2 sequences are GTSNPN and SVGIG (reference sequence). J gave up 6 bases and V 5 bases, and 8 bases lay outside the gene matches. This CDR3 comprises 14 residues. The CDR3 bases are TGTGCCTGGGGGAGCGGGAGGTGGGCCAATGAGCAGTTCTGC. Translating it yields CAWGSGRWANEQFC.

This clonotype was observed a few times. The chain links TRBV7-9 to TRBJ1-1, with D uncertain. The CDR3 is 13 residues long. Germline CDR1 reads SEHNR; CDR2 reads FQNEAQ (reference sequence). Trimming took off 3 bases at V and 10 bases at J, with 15 bases between the two ends. CDR3 DNA: TGTGCCAGCAGCTTGGAGGACGGTCGGGGAGCTTTCTTT. This gives the protein CASSLEDGRGAFF.

This clonotype occurred a few times. The CDR3 spells CASTRGDRASKGYTF. The DNA for the CDR3 is TGTGCCAGCACCAGGGGGGACAGGGCCTCCAAAGGCTACACCTTC. The chain has TRBV6-1 and TRBJ1-2; 9 bases are shared with TRBD1. J was trimmed by 8 bases and V by 7 bases; bases with no gene match: 14. Germline CDR1 reads MNHNS; CDR2 reads SASEGT. CDR3 length: 15 amino acids.

This clonotype has a handful of counts. The chain uses TRBV7-3 and TRBJ1-6, with 8 bases aligning to TRBD1. The CDR3 contains 15 residues. Germline V CDR1 and CDR2: SGHTA, FQGTGA. Germline trimming cut 6 bases from V and 10 bases from J; bases unmatched to any gene: 11. CDR3 nucleotides: TGTGCCAGCAGTCCTGCTGACAGGGGTGAATCACCCCTCCACTTT. Protein sequence: CASSPADRGESPLHF.

The chain combines TRBV6-2 or TRBV6-3 with TRBJ1-1; 7 bases agree with TRBD1. CDR3 size: 15 residues. CDR1 is MNHEY and CDR2 is SVGEGT in the germline V gene. The V gene end was trimmed by 4 bases and the J gene end by 3 bases; junction bases not matched to a gene: 8. CDR3 nucleotide sequence: TGTGCCAGCAGTTGGGGCCGACAGGGATACACTGAAGCTTTCTTT. Its protein is CASSWGRQGYTEAFF.

This chain uses TRBV20-1 with TRBJ2-1; 13 nucleotides agree with TRBD2. Germline V CDR1 and CDR2: DFQATT, SNEGSKA (reference sequence). Losses at the gene ends were 1 base for V and 10 bases for J; bases not matched to a gene: 10. The CDR3 spans 16 residues. CDR3 coding DNA: TGCAGTGCTAGAGGGAGGACTAGCGGGGGCCCGGGAGAGCAGTTCTTC. It translates to CSARGRTSGGPGEQFF.

This clonotype was seen many times. Sequence at one end of the junction differs from germline and may be a read error. This chain connects TRBV15 to TRBJ2-1; the match to TRBD2 covers 8 bases. CDR1 is LNHNV and CDR2 is YYDKDF in the germline V gene (reference sequence). This CDR3 has 13 residues. The CDR3 bases are TGTGCCATCAGCGGGAGCTCCTACAATGAGCAGTTCTTC. Translating it yields CAISGSSYNEQFF.

The chain recombines TRBV20-1 with TRBJ1-4; the D gene is possibly TRBD1 (5 bases). CDR1 and CDR2 from the germline V gene are DFQATT and SNEGSKA (reference sequence). The CDR3 totals 15 residues. V shed 0 bases and J shed 7 bases, with 15 bases lying between them. The CDR3 protein is CSAREWGGSTEKLFF. The CDR3 DNA is TGCAGTGCTAGAGAGTGGGGGGGTAGCACTGAAAAACTGTTTTTT.

This clonotype came up a few times. The rearrangement uses TRBV7-8 and TRBJ1-1; TRBD1 matches at 8 bases. After removal of 6 bases from V and 11 bases from J, the junction contained 14 bases not matched to a gene. Germline CDR1 and CDR2: SGHVS and FQNEAQ. The CDR3 spans 14 residues. The CDR3 DNA is TGTGCCAGCAGAGAAGGGACAGGTGTCCCCCTGGCTTTCTTT. It encodes CASREGTGVPLAFF.

This clonotype was seen only a few times. The genes are TRBV12-5 and TRBJ2-1; 9 bases match TRBD2. CDR1 and CDR2 (germline): LGHNT, FRNRAP. Trimming at V came to 4 bases and at J to 0 bases, leaving 10 bases not matched to a gene. CDR3 length equals 18 residues. The CDR3 bases are TGTGCTAGTGGTTACCGATCTAGCGGGGCCAGCTCCTACAATGAGCAGTTCTTC. Protein: CASGYRSSGASSYNEQFF.

Here the CDR3 DNA reads TGTGCCAGCAGCGTAGGTGGACTAGCGATAAGCGGGGAGCTGTTTTTT. This encodes CASSVGGLAISGELFF. This chain joins TRBV9 and TRBJ2-2; 9 bases are a match to TRBD2. Germline values: CDR1 SGDLS, CDR2 YYNGEE. There are 16 residues in the CDR3. Trimming removed 0 bases from V and 7 bases from J; junction bases left unmatched: 7.

V and J are TRBV11-1 and TRBJ2-2; D gene ambiguous. This CDR3 spans 14 amino acids. V lost 5 bases and J 4 bases, leaving 11 bases between the germline ends. Germline V gives CDR1 SGHAT, CDR2 FQDESV (reference sequence). The chain's CDR3 is CASSGFAATGELFF. The CDR3 DNA sequence: TGTGCCAGCAGCGGGTTTGCAGCCACCGGGGAGCTGTTTTTT.

In its sample, this clonotype was seen a few times. The chain employs TRBV2 and TRBJ1-4; D not certain. This CDR3 has 14 amino acids. Per the germline V gene, CDR1 is SNHLY and CDR2 is FYNNEI. Trimming removed 6 bases from V and 2 bases from J, with 10 bases in between. The CDR3 DNA is TGTGCCAGCAGCCCGGGTCCTACTAATGAAAAACTGTTTTTT. The encoded protein is CASSPGPTNEKLFF.

This CDR3 reads CASSLAEGRQQYF. In DNA form, the CDR3 reads TGTGCCAGCAGTTTAGCGGAAGGCCGCCAGCAGTACTTC. The chain employs TRBV12-3 or TRBV12-4 and TRBJ2-7; D uncertain. This CDR3 contains 13 residues. V was shortened by 0 bases and J by 8 bases, with 11 bases between the two germline ends.

This clonotype has just a few counts. The V and J genes are TRBV5-1 and TRBJ1-2, with 9 bases matching TRBD1. The junction had 6 bases not matched to a gene; V was cut back by 4 bases and J by 2 bases. The CDR3 is 15 residues long. Germline lookup yields CDR1 SGHRS and CDR2 YFSETQ. CDR3 region: CASSTEGQGNYGYTF. CDR3 in DNA: TGCGCCAGCAGCACCGAGGGACAGGGAAACTATGGCTACACCTTC.

This clonotype was counted a few times. The V call is TRBV6-1, the J call TRBJ1-1; possible D gene TRBD1, 6 bases. This CDR3 contains 14 residues. The V end lost 6 bases, the J end lost 4 bases, and 15 bases lay between the germline ends. Germline V gene sequence: CDR1 MNHNS, CDR2 SASEGT. In DNA form, the CDR3 reads TGTGCCAGCAGAAACAGGGTCGGGGGCACTGAAGCTTTCTTT. This translates into CASRNRVGGTEAFF.

This clonotype was counted between two and nine times. V gene TRBV5-1 combines with J gene TRBJ1-1; a possible D gene is TRBD1 (6 bases). Per the germline V gene, CDR1 is SGHRS and CDR2 is YFSETQ. Trimming shortened V by 7 bases and J by 1 base, and 11 bases separated the two germline ends. This CDR3 region has 13 residues. The chain's CDR3 is CASFMDRNTEAFF. The DNA of the CDR3 is TGCGCCAGCTTTATGGACAGGAACACTGAAGCTTTCTTT.

V and J are TRBV9 and TRBJ1-3; D not resolved. Germline V CDR1 and CDR2: SGDLS, YYNGEE. CDR3 length equals 14 residues. V lost 4 bases and J lost 7, with 15 bases in between. The CDR3 spells CASSLNFRVNTIYF. CDR3 DNA: TGTGCCAGCAGCTTAAACTTCCGGGTGAACACCATATATTTT.

The genes are TRBV20-1 and TRBJ2-7; possible D gene TRBD1, 6 bases. The V end lost 0 bases, the J end lost 1 base, and 10 bases lay between the germline ends. The CDR3 is 14 amino acids. The germline V gene has CDR1 DFQATT and CDR2 SNEGSKA (reference sequence). This chain's CDR3 is CSARDNRVSYEQYF. Written as DNA, the CDR3 is TGCAGTGCTAGAGATAACAGGGTTTCCTACGAGCAGTACTTC.

The V gene is TRBV20-1, the J gene TRBJ2-1; 9 bases map to TRBD2. V dropped 3 bases and J dropped 4; count of bases not matched to a gene: 4. Germline CDR1 DFQATT, CDR2 SNEGSKA (reference sequence). This CDR3 comprises 14 residues. CDR3 DNA sequence: TGCAGTGCTAGCCTAGCGGGGCGTTACAATGAGCAGTTCTTC. Amino acid sequence: CSASLAGRYNEQFF.

This chain connects TRBV5-6 to TRBJ1-5, with a tentative D call TRBD1 (6 bases). Germline loops: CDR1 SGHDT, CDR2 YYEEEE. Trimming left V 2 bases short and J 5 bases short, with 17 bases between. CDR3 length: 16 amino acids. The CDR3 DNA follows: TGTGCCAGCAGCTTTAGGGAAAAGGGGGTTGATCAGCCCCAGCATTTT. It translates to CASSFREKGVDQPQHF.

This clonotype was seen a handful of times. The rearrangement links TRBV12-3 or TRBV12-4 to TRBJ2-1; 7 nucleotides align to TRBD1. The CDR3 totals 13 residues. V lost 6 bases, J lost 7 bases, and 6 bases stayed unmatched. The CDR3 is CASSPTTGNEQFF. The CDR3, as DNA: TGTGCCAGCAGCCCTACGACAGGGAATGAGCAGTTCTTC.

This clonotype was observed a handful of times. The J gene is TRBJ1-2, the V gene TRBV5-1; the match to TRBD1 covers 9 bases. This CDR3 comprises 13 residues. Germline CDR1 is SGHRS and CDR2 is YFSETQ. Trimming cost V 4 bases and J 8 bases; bases outside gene matches: 6. The CDR3 DNA reads as TGCGCCAGCAGCACTGGGACAGGGAGCGGCTACACCTTC. Its protein is CASSTGTGSGYTF.

The chain couples TRBV7-9 to TRBJ2-1; TRBD1 matches 7 bases. Looked up from germline, CDR1 is SEHNR and CDR2 is FQNEAQ (reference sequence). The CDR3 covers 14 residues. The trim removed 2 bases at V and 7 bases at J, leaving 5 bases unmatched. CDR3 sequence (DNA): TGTGCCAGCAGCTTAATACAGGGGCCAAATGAGCAGTTCTTC. Encoded protein: CASSLIQGPNEQFF.

This clonotype showed up just a few times. The chain carries TRBV7-3 and TRBJ2-7; D possibly matches TRBD1 or TRBD2 (6 bases each). This CDR3 spans 13 amino acids. Per the germline V gene, CDR1 is SGHTA and CDR2 is FQGTGA. V lost 5 bases and J 6 bases, leaving 14 bases between the germline ends. CDR3 sequence: CASSRLGGGEQYF. DNA of the CDR3: TGTGCCAGCAGCCGACTAGGAGGGGGCGAGCAGTACTTC.